Presented here are 29 T cell receptor beta chains from one specimen sequenced in a study of CD8 T cells in ankylosing spondylitis. MiXCR, run by TCRdb on the 5' RACE reads, gives a single entry per CDR3 protein. This sample yields some 250,000 distinct CDR3 sequences, of which about 10% are seen a single time; less than 7% belongs to the top ten. Sequencing was done on a sample of blood, either unsorted or a sorted T cell fraction (not recorded which). All receptors come from a male donor with ankylosing spondylitis or in good health (not recorded which).

The chain is built from TRBV27 and TRBJ1-2; D is ambiguous. Trimming stripped 3 bases from V and 7 bases from J, with 18 bases between. The CDR3 has 15 residues. Germline V gene sequence: CDR1 MNHEY, CDR2 SMNVEV (reference sequence). The CDR3 reads CASSLSSTTFSGYTF. Here the CDR3 DNA reads TGTGCCAGCAGTTTGTCCTCCACGACGTTCTCTGGCTACACCTTC.

Ten or more counts support this clonotype. V usage is TRBV10-1 and J usage is TRBJ2-1; 8 nucleotides line up with TRBD1. The CDR3 spans 14 residues. With 4 bases clipped from V and 10 bases from J, the junction kept 9 bases outside the gene matches. Germline CDR1 is WNHNN and CDR2 is SYGVQD (reference sequence). The CDR3 DNA reads as TGCGCCAGCAGTGGAAGACAGGGGATTCGGGAGCAGTTCTTC. Translated, it gives CASSGRQGIREQFF.

This clonotype was detected many times. The J gene is TRBJ2-1, the V gene TRBV3-1; D may be TRBD1 (6 bases). This CDR3 spans 15 amino acids. V was pared by 3 bases and J by 2 bases, with 11 bases between. Germline CDR1 reads LGHDT; CDR2 reads YNNKEL (reference sequence). The CDR3 coding sequence is TGTGCCAGCAGCCATGGGCAGGGGCCCTACAATGAGCAGTTCTTC. Translation gives CASSHGQGPYNEQFF.

J is TRBJ1-5 and V is TRBV12-3 or TRBV12-4; tentative D call: TRBD1 (6 bases). The length of the CDR3 is 16 residues. V was clipped by 3 bases and J by 7 bases, with 19 bases between them. CDR3 nucleotides: TGTGCCAGCAGTTTGCGGGGGGCAGGGTCGCGCCAGCCCCAGCATTTT. Its protein product is CASSLRGAGSRQPQHF.

V and J are TRBV29-1 and TRBJ2-7, with TRBD1 as a possible D gene (6 bases). This CDR3 has 12 residues. The V and J ends lost 4 bases and 6 bases respectively, with 13 bases between them. Germline CDR1 SQVTM, CDR2 ANQGSEA. The CDR3 region is CSVGDRLGEQYF. The CDR3 DNA reads as TGCAGCGTTGGAGACAGGCTTGGCGAGCAGTACTTC.

This clonotype was observed a few times. This CDR3 is CASSLAPYRVETQYF. The CDR3 region has the DNA TGTGCCAGCAGCTTGGCCCCCTACAGGGTTGAGACCCAGTACTTC. The rearrangement links TRBV5-4 to TRBJ2-5; tentative D call: TRBD1 (6 bases). CDR3 length equals 15 residues. Germline V gene data show CDR1 as SGHNT and CDR2 as YYREEE (reference sequence). Trimming took off 0 bases at V and 5 bases at J, with 14 bases between the two ends.

Notes on this clonotype: The junction does not match germline at one end; this may be a read error. The DNA of the CDR3 is TGCGCCAGCAGCAGACCAGGGGTGCAGTATTTT. Translation gives CASSRPGVQYF. V and J are TRBV12-3 or TRBV12-4 and TRBJ2-3; a weak D match, TRBD1 (6 bases). The CDR3 totals 11 residues.

This clonotype was counted at least ten times. The genes are TRBV5-1 and TRBJ1-1, with no clear D. V shed 0 bases and J shed 1 base, with 7 bases lying between them. The V gene's germline CDR1 is SGHRS and CDR2 YFSETQ. This CDR3 contains 14 residues. This CDR3 reads CASSLGRTNTEAFF. Written as DNA, the CDR3 is TGCGCCAGCAGCTTGGGACGGACGAACACTGAAGCTTTCTTT.

Only a few counts were recorded for this clonotype. The chain uses TRBV20-1 and TRBJ2-7; TRBD2 matches at 11 bases. The V segment lost 0 bases and the J segment 5 bases; nucleotides outside the gene matches: 12. CDR1 is DFQATT, CDR2 SNEGSKA, per germline (reference sequence). The CDR3 length is 17 residues. CDR3 bases: TGCAGTGCTAGAGAGCCAAGAACTAGCGGGAGTATCGACGAGCAGTACTTC. Protein product: CSAREPRTSGSIDEQYF.

This clonotype was observed at least ten times. The rearrangement uses TRBV25-1 and TRBJ2-7; TRBD1 agrees at 9 bases. Germline V gene data show CDR1 as MGHDK and CDR2 as SYGVNS. After removal of 4 bases from V and 0 bases from J, the junction contained 1 base not matched to a gene. There are 14 residues in the CDR3. DNA for the CDR3: TGTGCCAGCAGTGGGGGACAGGGCTCCTACGAGCAGTACTTC. It specifies CASSGGQGSYEQYF.

This clonotype was seen many times. The DNA of the CDR3 is TGTGCCAGCAGGACGGGACAGGGTCGTATGTCAGGAGAGACCCAGTACTTC. It yields the protein CASRTGQGRMSGETQYF. The V call is TRBV11-2, the J call TRBJ2-5, with 9 bases that match TRBD1. Germline loops: CDR1 SGHAT, CDR2 FQNNGV. This CDR3 has 17 amino acids. The ends lost 6 bases at V and 4 bases at J; junction bases unmatched: 15.

This clonotype was seen repeatedly, ten times or more. The chain employs TRBV6-2 or TRBV6-3 and TRBJ1-5, with unresolved D. The CDR3 is made up of 13 amino acids. V lost 4 bases and J 4 bases, leaving 8 bases between the germline ends. Germline values: CDR1 MNHEY, CDR2 SVGEGT. CDR3 in DNA: TGTGCCAGCAGTTTTAAGGTGAATCAGCCCCAGCATTTT. Its protein product is CASSFKVNQPQHF.

Only a few counts were recorded for this clonotype. V and J are TRBV5-1 and TRBJ2-3; D is uncertain. The germline V and J ends were trimmed by 0 bases and 2 bases, with 10 bases remaining between them. The V gene's germline CDR1 is SGHRS and CDR2 YFSETQ. This CDR3 comprises 15 residues. The CDR3 reads CASSLEVGNTDTQYF. Written as DNA, the CDR3 is TGCGCCAGCAGCTTGGAGGTGGGGAACACAGATACGCAGTATTTT. Using reference TRBV5-1 and TRBJ2-3 for the parts outside the CDR3, the full variable domain is KAGVTQTPRYLIKTRGQQVTLSCSPISGHRSVSWYQQTPGQGLQFLFEYFSETQRNKGNFPGRFSGRQFSNSRSEMNVSTLELGDSALYLCASSLEVGNTDTQYFGPGTRLTVL.

The chain combines TRBV20-1 with TRBJ1-2; D remains unclear. The CDR3 runs 14 residues. Trimming cost V 4 bases and J 8 bases, with 20 bases left between them. CDR1 and CDR2 from the germline V gene are DFQATT and SNEGSKA (reference sequence). The CDR3 region has the DNA TGCAGTGCTAAGGACGTTGGGAGGCTAGAGGGCTACACCTTC. This encodes CSAKDVGRLEGYTF.

This clonotype has just a few counts. The J gene is TRBJ2-5, the V gene TRBV3-1, with TRBD2 matching 7 bases. Germline CDR1 reads LGHDT; CDR2 reads YNNKEL (reference sequence). The CDR3 is 11 residues long. CDR3 protein: CAGGSSETQYF. For the CDR3, the DNA is TGTGCTGGCGGGAGCTCAGAGACCCAGTACTTC.

A few counts support this clonotype. The genes are TRBV7-2 and TRBJ2-7; D unresolved. Germline V gives CDR1 SGHTA, CDR2 FQGNSA. The CDR3 is 14 amino acids. Trimming removed 5 bases at V and 2 bases at J, with 13 bases between. The CDR3 coding sequence is TGTGCCAGCAGCACCGACTTGACCACCTACGAGCAGTACTTC. Amino acids: CASSTDLTTYEQYF.

This clonotype was observed a few times. V usage is TRBV29-1 and J usage is TRBJ2-5, with D possibly being TRBD1 or TRBD2 (5 bases each). This CDR3 is 13 amino acids long. Germline V gene lookup returns CDR1 SQVTM and CDR2 ANQGSEA. V dropped 6 bases and J dropped 5 bases, with 16 bases sitting between them. The CDR3 region is CSVGLGARETQYF. The CDR3 nucleotides are TGCAGCGTCGGACTCGGGGCAAGGGAGACCCAGTACTTC.

This clonotype occurred many times. The chain is built from TRBV12-3 or TRBV12-4 and TRBJ2-7; perhaps D is TRBD1 or TRBD2 (5 bases each). This CDR3 comprises 17 residues. Trimming took 3 bases from V and 3 from J, leaving 21 bases between them. The CDR3 sequence is CASSFQSGTESGYEQYF. The CDR3 bases are TGTGCCAGCAGTTTTCAGTCTGGGACGGAGTCAGGCTACGAGCAGTACTTC.

The chain uses TRBV5-4 and TRBJ2-7; 8 nucleotides agree with TRBD1. Trimming removed 5 bases from V and 5 bases from J; junction bases left unmatched: 18. Per the germline V gene, CDR1 is SGHNT and CDR2 is YYREEE (reference sequence). The CDR3 contains 17 residues. The CDR3 DNA follows: TGTGCCAGCAGTGAACGAGGGATGCGTCACAGGGGGGACGAGCAGTACTTC. Its protein is CASSERGMRHRGDEQYF.

This clonotype was seen repeatedly, ten times or more. The chain combines TRBV15 with TRBJ2-7, with TRBD2 identical over 7 bases. In germline, CDR1 is LNHNV, CDR2 YYDKDF (reference sequence). V was clipped by 0 bases and J by 0 bases; unmatched bases: 5. This CDR3 region has 16 residues. CDR3 coding DNA: TGTGCCACCAGCAGAGACCTTGGACTAGACTCCTACGAGCAGTACTTC. This gives the protein CATSRDLGLDSYEQYF.

This clonotype was recorded at least ten times. This chain links TRBV20-1 with TRBJ2-3; D gene uncertain. CDR1 is DFQATT and CDR2 is SNEGSKA in the germline V gene (reference sequence). The V end lost 6 bases, the J end lost 3 bases, and 19 bases lay between the germline ends. This CDR3 has 15 amino acids. CDR3 amino acids: CSATSRLGRTDTQYF. CDR3 nucleotide sequence: TGCAGTGCAACCTCGCGCCTAGGACGGACAGATACGCAGTATTTT.

This clonotype was seen only a few times. The rearrangement uses TRBV5-1 and TRBJ1-1; 7 nucleotides match TRBD1. Germline V CDR1 and CDR2: SGHRS, YFSETQ. The CDR3 has 14 amino acids. With 4 bases clipped from V and 4 bases from J, the junction kept 7 bases outside the gene matches. The CDR3 spells CASSPRDSPTEAFF. The CDR3 nucleotides read TGCGCCAGCAGCCCGCGGGACAGTCCCACTGAAGCTTTCTTT.

There are many counts of this clonotype. The chain uses TRBV5-1 and TRBJ2-2; the D gene is possibly TRBD2 (5 bases). CDR3 length equals 16 residues. Trimming took off 4 bases at V and 6 bases at J, with 19 bases between the two ends. Per germline, CDR1 SGHRS and CDR2 YFSETQ. Here the CDR3 DNA reads TGCGCCAGCAGCCCGGTTGTGGGGAGTTCATCCGGGGAGCTGTTTTTT. Protein: CASSPVVGSSSGELFF.

The chain couples TRBV7-9 to TRBJ1-1, with 8 nucleotides matching TRBD1. J lost 4 bases, V lost 5 bases, and 9 bases had no gene match. The germline gives CDR1 SEHNR, CDR2 FQNEAQ (reference sequence). The CDR3 covers 15 residues. This CDR3 is CASSPTQGAFTEAFF. The CDR3 coding sequence is TGTGCCAGCAGCCCCACCCAGGGGGCGTTCACTGAAGCTTTCTTT.

The chain employs TRBV18 and TRBJ2-7; 7 bases line up with TRBD1. Trimming at V came to 5 bases and at J to 6 bases, leaving 7 bases not matched to a gene. The CDR3 loop spans 13 amino acids. Germline assignment: CDR1 KGHSH and CDR2 LQKENI. DNA of the CDR3: TGTGCCAGCTCATCGACAGGGACCTCCGAGCAGTACTTC. Residues: CASSSTGTSEQYF.

V gene TRBV4-1 combines with J gene TRBJ2-3; D is uncertain. The V end lost 0 bases, the J end lost 2 bases, and 3 bases lay between the germline ends. The CDR3 is 13 amino acids. CDR1 is MGHRA, CDR2 YSYEKL, per germline. The CDR3: CASSQEDTDTQYF. The CDR3 DNA follows: TGCGCCAGCAGCCAAGAAGACACAGATACGCAGTATTTT.

This clonotype was observed many times. The chain combines TRBV5-1 with TRBJ2-1; 9 bases are a match to TRBD2. Germline V gene sequence: CDR1 SGHRS, CDR2 YFSETQ. The CDR3 loop spans 14 amino acids. V dropped 0 bases and J dropped 12; count of bases not matched to a gene: 7. The CDR3, as DNA: TGCGCCAGCAGCTTGGGTGATAGCGGGGGCCCGCAGTTCTTC. This sequence encodes CASSLGDSGGPQFF. Full variable domain (rest looked up from reference TRBV5-1 and TRBJ2-1): KAGVTQTPRYLIKTRGQQVTLSCSPISGHRSVSWYQQTPGQGLQFLFEYFSETQRNKGNFPGRFSGRQFSNSRSEMNVSTLELGDSALYLCASSLGDSGGPQFFGPGTRLTVL.

This clonotype was recorded many times. The rearrangement joins TRBV20-1 to TRBJ1-5, with a tentative D call TRBD1 (6 bases). Germline CDR1 DFQATT, CDR2 SNEGSKA (reference sequence). The CDR3 length is 14 residues. Trimming removed 3 bases at V and 3 bases at J, with 12 bases between. Written as DNA, the CDR3 is TGCAGTGCTAGTGGGACACTCTTCAATCAGCCCCAGCATTTT. Its protein is CSASGTLFNQPQHF.

This clonotype came up many times. V is TRBV20-1 and J is TRBJ2-4, with D perhaps matching TRBD2 (6 bases). The germline gives CDR1 DFQATT, CDR2 SNEGSKA (reference sequence). The CDR3 covers 15 residues. The V gene lost 6 bases and the J gene lost 10 bases, with 25 bases spanning the gap. CDR3 nucleotide sequence: TGCAGTGCAACCCCTCGGGAAGGGGAGGTAGTGATTCAGTACTTC. Protein: CSATPREGEVVIQYF.